This passage covers 27 T cell receptor beta chains from one sample sequenced in a study of cytomegalovirus exposure and HLA in healthy donors. The study ran its PCR with 60 Vbeta and 13 Jbeta primers. Sequenced by immunoSEQ multiplex PCR; TCRdb stores in-frame clones only, minus some. The repertoire holds approximately 140,000 clones, with 82% as singletons. The sample was PBMCs. The receptors shown here come from a boy aged 2-15 years in good health and CMV-seronegative.

The chain has TRBV5-1 and TRBJ2-5, with D possibly TRBD1 on 5 matching bases. This CDR3 contains 15 residues. V was trimmed by 0 bases and J by 0 bases, leaving 9 bases between them. Germline CDR1 SGHRS, CDR2 YFSETQ. CDR3 sequence reads: CASSLGAGYQETQYF. In DNA, the CDR3 is TGCGCCAGCAGCTTGGGCGCAGGGTACCAAGAGACCCAGTACTTC.

V and J are TRBV15 and TRBJ1-5; the D is unclear. Trimming shortened V by 0 bases and J by 4 bases, and 10 bases separated the two germline ends. The CDR3 has 15 residues. Germline assignment: CDR1 LNHNV and CDR2 YYDKDF (reference sequence). CDR3 DNA: TGTGCCACCAGCAGAGACCTAGAGCATAATCAGCCCCAGCATTTT. Its protein is CATSRDLEHNQPQHF. The variable domain in full, completed from reference TRBV15 and TRBJ1-5, reads DAMVIQNPRYQVTQFGKPVTLSCSQTLNHNVMYWYQQKSSQAPKLLFHYYDKDFNNEADTPDNFQSRRPNTSFCFLDIRSPGLGDTAMYLCATSRDLEHNQPQHFGDGTRLSIL.

This chain uses TRBV30 with TRBJ2-2, with D possibly matching TRBD1 (5 bases). V was shortened by 0 bases and J by 2 bases, with 13 bases between the two germline ends. The CDR3 is 16 amino acids. Germline-derived CDR1 and CDR2 are GTSNPN and SVGIG (reference sequence). CDR3 DNA: TGTGCCTGGAGTGTACTATCAGGGCTTAACACCGGGGAGCTGTTTTTT. Amino acid sequence: CAWSVLSGLNTGELFF. Based on the CDR3 plus reference TRBV30 and TRBJ2-2, the full variable domain is SQTIHQWPATLVQPVGSPLSLECTVEGTSNPNLYWYRQAAGRGLQLLFYSVGIGQISSEVPQNLSASRPQDRQFILSSKKLLLSDSGFYLCAWSVLSGLNTGELFFGEGSRLTVL.

The J gene is TRBJ1-1, the V gene TRBV9; the match to TRBD1 covers 7 bases. With V trimmed by 0 bases and J by 2 bases, 13 bases remained unmatched. The CDR3 is made up of 18 amino acids. CDR1 and CDR2 (germline): SGDLS, YYNGEE. The CDR3 nucleotides read TGTGCCAGCAGCGTAGTGGAGGGGGCTTGGAGAACCAACACTGAAGCTTTCTTT. It specifies CASSVVEGAWRTNTEAFF.

This chain joins TRBV5-6 and TRBJ2-7; no reliable D call. Trimming removed 0 bases at V and 0 bases at J, with 10 bases between. The CDR3 length is 15 residues. Germline V gene lookup returns CDR1 SGHDT and CDR2 YYEEEE. Here the CDR3 DNA reads TGTGCCAGCAGCTTGGGGGCAACTCTCTCCTACGAGCAGTACGTC. This codes for CASSLGATLSYEQYV.

CDR3 coding DNA: TGTGCCAGCAGCTTAGAGGAGGCACTCACTGAAGCTTTCTTT. This sequence encodes CASSLEEALTEAFF. The chain employs TRBV7-6 and TRBJ1-1, with D hard to call. Deletions cut 1 base from V and 4 bases from J, with 10 bases between. Germline V gene lookup returns CDR1 SGHVS and CDR2 FNYEAQ. The CDR3 is 14 residues long.

The gene calls are TRBV6-1 and TRBJ2-7, with D unclear. From germline, CDR1 is MNHNS and CDR2 SASEGT. The V gene lost 7 bases and the J gene lost 3 bases, with 16 bases spanning the gap. This CDR3 has 14 residues. As DNA, the CDR3 is TGTGCCAGCACCCCCCACAAGACTTTCTACGAGCAGTACTTC. Protein sequence: CASTPHKTFYEQYF.

The J gene is TRBJ1-5, the V gene TRBV18; the match to TRBD1 covers 7 bases. The V and J ends lost 2 bases and 3 bases, in that order; junction bases with no gene match: 10. CDR3 size: 17 residues. The V gene's germline CDR1 is KGHSH and CDR2 LQKENI. The CDR3 DNA follows: TGTGCCAGCTCACCAAGGGACAGCCTGTATGACAATCAGCCCCAGCATTTT. Its protein is CASSPRDSLYDNQPQHF.

The V call is TRBV10-1, the J call TRBJ2-7, with a weak D call TRBD1 (6 bases). The CDR3 covers 18 residues. V lost 4 bases to trimming and J lost 2 bases, with 24 bases between them. Germline assignment: CDR1 WNHNN and CDR2 SYGVQD (reference sequence). In DNA form, the CDR3 reads TGCGCCAGCAGTGTAGACAGGATGACAGGAAAGGGCACCTACGAGCAGTACTTC. It yields the protein CASSVDRMTGKGTYEQYF.

The rearrangement uses TRBV6-1 and TRBJ2-7; D might be TRBD2 (5 bases). V was clipped by 2 bases and J by 6 bases, with 11 bases between them. The CDR3 loop spans 13 amino acids. CDR1 and CDR2 (germline): MNHNS, SASEGT. The CDR3 reads CASSERLAGEQYV. Here the CDR3 DNA reads TGTGCCAGCAGTGAACGGTTGGCGGGCGAGCAGTACGTC.

The rearrangement joins TRBV13 to TRBJ2-3; 10 nucleotides match TRBD2. Germline CDR1 is PRHDT and CDR2 is FYEKMQ (reference sequence). The CDR3 loop spans 19 amino acids. Trimming took 1 base from V and 0 from J; bases not matched to a gene: 10. The CDR3 DNA reads TGTGCCAGCAGCTTAGTAGGACTAGCGGAAATTTCTAGCACAGATACGCAGTATTTT. Translated, it gives CASSLVGLAEISSTDTQYF.

The genes are TRBV9 and TRBJ1-1; D is perhaps TRBD1 (6 bases). The CDR3 is 14 amino acids. From germline, CDR1 is SGDLS and CDR2 YYNGEE. Trimming left V 6 bases short and J 2 bases short, with 14 bases between. As DNA, the CDR3 is TGTGCCAGCAACCCCCAGGGGAGTAACACTGAAGCTTTCTTT. Translating gives CASNPQGSNTEAFF.

V gene TRBV7-2 combines with J gene TRBJ2-7; tentatively, D is TRBD2 (5 bases). There are 13 residues in the CDR3. Germline lookup yields CDR1 SGHTA and CDR2 FQGNSA. Trimming removed 5 bases from V and 4 bases from J, with 12 bases in between. The CDR3, as DNA: TGTGCCAGCAGCCTAACGGGGTATTACGAGCAGTACTTC. Translating it yields CASSLTGYYEQYF.

V is TRBV25-1 and J is TRBJ1-1; TRBD1 matches 9 bases. CDR1 and CDR2 (germline): MGHDK, SYGVNS. CDR3 length equals 13 residues. With V trimmed by 6 bases and J by 5 bases, 4 bases remained unmatched. The CDR3 loop is CASRETGGTEAFF. As DNA, the CDR3 is TGTGCCAGCAGAGAGACAGGGGGGACTGAAGCTTTCTTT.

This chain joins TRBV4-3 and TRBJ2-2; possible D gene TRBD1, 5 bases. The CDR3 consists of 16 residues. V lost 0 bases to trimming and J lost 2 bases, with 10 bases between them. Germline-derived CDR1 and CDR2 are LGHNA and YSLEER. The CDR3 region has the DNA TGCGCCAGCAGCCAAGATTGGGGCGCAAACACCGGGGAGCTGTTTTTT. Amino acid sequence: CASSQDWGANTGELFF.

The genes are TRBV5-1 and TRBJ2-1, with D perhaps TRBD2 (6 bases). Germline CDR1 SGHRS, CDR2 YFSETQ. The ends were cut back, 3 bases at V and 5 bases at J, with 21 bases in the middle. This CDR3 spans 17 amino acids. For the CDR3, the DNA is TGCGCCAGCAGCTATAATACTAGATCGGGAGTTCACAATGAGCAGTTCTTC. Its translation is CASSYNTRSGVHNEQFF.

CDR3 in DNA: TGTGCCAGCAGCTTAGGAGAGAACACTGAAGCTTTCTTT. Translated: CASSLGENTEAFF. This chain joins TRBV11-3 and TRBJ1-1; D remains unclear. CDR1 is SGHNT, CDR2 YENEEA, per germline. CDR3 length: 13 amino acids. Trimming stripped 1 base from V and 1 base from J, with 4 bases between. Full variable domain (remainder filled in from reference TRBV11-3 and TRBJ1-1): EAGVVQSPRYKIIEKKQPVAFWCNPISGHNTLYWYLQNLGQGPELLIRYENEEAVDDSQLPKDRFSAERLKGVDSTLKIQPAELGDSAVYLCASSLGENTEAFFGQGTRLTVV.

The table lists this clone with a count of one. Here the CDR3 reads CASSTMNTEAFF. The CDR3 DNA reads TGTGCCAGCAGCACTATGAACACTGAAGCTTTCTTT. The chain recombines TRBV5-6 with TRBJ1-1, with D uncertain. The CDR3 totals 12 residues. Trimming removed 4 bases at V and 0 bases at J, with 4 bases between. Germline CDR1 reads SGHDT; CDR2 reads YYEEEE. Drawing the rest from reference TRBV5-6 and TRBJ1-1, the complete variable domain is DAGVTQSPTHLIKTRGQQVTLRCSPKSGHDTVSWYQQALGQGPQFIFQYYEEEERQRGNFPDRFSGHQFPNYSSELNVNALLLGDSALYLCASSTMNTEAFFGQGTRLTVV.

The chain recombines TRBV7-9 with TRBJ1-1; 7 nucleotides agree with TRBD1. There are 15 residues in the CDR3. V shed 2 bases and J 4 bases; nucleotides not matched to a gene: 7. Germline CDR1 SEHNR, CDR2 FQNEAQ (reference sequence). CDR3 region: CASSLTAGGFTEAFF. CDR3 coding DNA: TGTGCCAGCAGCTTAACAGCAGGGGGTTTCACTGAAGCTTTCTTT.

This rearrangement joins TRBV15 to TRBJ2-6; a possible D gene is TRBD2 (7 bases). Deletions cut 8 bases from V and 0 bases from J, with 14 bases between. This CDR3 contains 16 residues. Germline V CDR1 and CDR2: LNHNV, YYDKDF (reference sequence). CDR3: CATGEGGLSGANVLTF. In DNA, the CDR3 is TGTGCCACCGGGGAGGGGGGTCTCTCTGGGGCCAACGTCCTGACTTTC.

The rearrangement uses TRBV10-3 and TRBJ1-1; D possibly corresponds to TRBD1 (5 bases). Trimming took 8 bases from V and 6 from J, leaving 16 bases between them. From germline, CDR1 is ENHRY and CDR2 SYGVKD. This CDR3 contains 13 residues. The CDR3 DNA is TGTGCCATCGGCCCGGGTAGGGGTCCTGAAGCTTTCTTT. This translates into CAIGPGRGPEAFF.

V usage is TRBV7-9 and J usage is TRBJ1-2, with 8 nucleotides matching TRBD1. Germline values: CDR1 SEHNR, CDR2 FQNEAQ (reference sequence). There are 18 residues in the CDR3. V trimming: 1 base; J trimming: 2 bases; junction bases outside the gene matches: 12. CDR3 residues: CASSLVVQGAPSNYGYTF. CDR3 nucleotide sequence: TGTGCCAGCAGCTTAGTTGTTCAGGGGGCGCCCTCCAACTATGGCTACACCTTC.

This clone was detected a few times. This chain's CDR3 is CASIIGTGFYEQYF. The CDR3 DNA reads TGTGCCAGCATTATCGGGACAGGGTTCTACGAGCAGTACTTC. The chain joins TRBV2 to TRBJ2-7; 9 nucleotides match TRBD1. Germline lookup yields CDR1 SNHLY and CDR2 FYNNEI. Germline trimming cut 7 bases from V and 3 bases from J; bases unmatched to any gene: 7. The CDR3 runs to 14 residues.

CDR3 protein: CASSLWDRGTNGYTF. CDR3 sequence (DNA): TGTGCCAGCAGCTTGTGGGACAGGGGAACCAATGGCTACACCTTC. This sequence joins TRBV5-6 and TRBJ1-2; 10 nucleotides agree with TRBD1. The CDR3 is 15 amino acids. J lost 6 bases, V lost 1 base, and 6 bases had no gene match. The V gene's germline CDR1 is SGHDT and CDR2 YYEEEE.

The CDR3: CASSSSGANVLTF. CDR3 DNA sequence: TGTGCCAGCAGCAGCTCTGGGGCCAACGTCCTGACTTTC. The genes are TRBV27 and TRBJ2-6; the D is unclear. Between the trimmed V and J ends, which lost 6 bases and 0 bases, there was a span of 3 bases. The CDR3 is 13 residues long. From germline, CDR1 is MNHEY and CDR2 SMNVEV (reference sequence).

The gene calls are TRBV6-5 and TRBJ2-7, with D unclear. Trimming cost V 5 bases and J 3 bases, with 8 bases left between them. The germline CDR1 and CDR2 sequences are MNHEY and SVGAGI. CDR3 length: 12 amino acids. CDR3 nucleotide sequence: TGTGCCAGCAGTGGTATCAGCTACGAGCAGTACTTC. It yields the protein CASSGISYEQYF.

The gene calls are TRBV4-3 and TRBJ2-6; 12 positions match TRBD2. Trimming removed 1 base from V and 2 bases from J; junction bases left unmatched: 6. Germline V gene lookup returns CDR1 LGHNA and CDR2 YSLEER. The CDR3 contains 19 residues. The CDR3 loop is CASSQGSSGGATGANVLTF. DNA of the CDR3: TGCGCCAGCAGCCAAGGATCTAGCGGGGGGGCCACTGGGGCCAACGTCCTGACTTTC.